The 21 T cell receptor beta chains in this list originate from one sample, sequenced in a study of identical twins (dated by TCRdb to the mid-2010s). To prepare the library, 5' RACE was applied. Instrument on record: Illumina HiSeq 2000. TCRdb trimmed public reads at Q25 via fastp, called clones via MiXCR and kept in-frame beta chains. Merged by CDR3 protein, the rows form single entries marked with the most common genes and DNA. This sample has 750,000 to 950,000 distinct CDR3 sequences in its table, and approximately 13% of those were observed once. The ten largest clones add up to 1.5% to 2% of the sample. The same sample was also studied in work on yellow fever vaccine responses in identical twins.

Sample: PBMCs. The receptors come from a woman aged 18 to 35 in good health.

J is TRBJ1-4 and V is TRBV15; TRBD1 aligns across 10 bases. Germline CDR1 and CDR2: LNHNV and YYDKDF (reference sequence). V lost 7 bases, J lost 8 bases, and 7 bases stayed unmatched. CDR3 length equals 14 residues. The CDR3 nucleotides read TGTGCCACCACCGTGACAGGGGGCAGGGAAAAACTGTTTTTT. Its translation: CATTVTGGREKLFF.

This clonotype has only a few counts. The J gene is TRBJ2-3, the V gene TRBV5-1, with D perhaps matching TRBD2 (5 bases). Germline-derived CDR1 and CDR2 are SGHRS and YFSETQ. Trimming left V 5 bases short and J 0 bases short, with 16 bases between. This CDR3 comprises 16 residues. The CDR3 loop reads CASRAVGLGSTDTQYF. The CDR3 nucleotides read TGCGCCAGCAGAGCGGTCGGGCTAGGCAGCACAGATACGCAGTATTTT.

This clonotype occurred a few times. The chain employs TRBV20-1 and TRBJ2-1, with TRBD2 identical over 7 bases. CDR1 and CDR2 from the germline V gene are DFQATT and SNEGSKA (reference sequence). After removal of 6 bases from V and 5 bases from J, the junction contained 10 bases not matched to a gene. CDR3 length: 14 amino acids. CDR3 bases: TGCAGTGCAGAGTCGGGGAGGGCTAACAATGAGCAGTTCTTC. It encodes CSAESGRANNEQFF.

The CDR3 DNA reads as TGTGCCAGCTCACCAGGCAGGGCTAATCAGCCCCAGCATTTT. Its translation: CASSPGRANQPQHF. The chain joins TRBV18 to TRBJ1-5, with D possibly matching TRBD1 (5 bases). This CDR3 has 14 residues. The V gene's germline CDR1 is KGHSH and CDR2 LQKENI. Trimming left V 2 bases short and J 4 bases short, with 9 bases between.

This chain uses TRBV7-9 with TRBJ2-1, with TRBD2 matching over 9 bases. Trimming at V came to 3 bases and at J to 5 bases, leaving 8 bases not matched to a gene. Germline V lookup: CDR1 SEHNR, CDR2 FQNEAQ (reference sequence). This CDR3 has 16 residues. DNA of the CDR3: TGTGCCAGCAGCTTTTTAGCGGGAGCATCGGACAATGAGCAGTTCTTC. It codes for CASSFLAGASDNEQFF.

This clonotype was counted many times. This chain connects TRBV12-3 or TRBV12-4 to TRBJ2-7, with D maybe TRBD2 (6 bases). The CDR3 runs to 12 residues. V was cut by 2 bases and J by 4 bases, with 6 bases left in between. This CDR3 is CASSLLAYEQYF. The CDR3 coding sequence is TGTGCCAGCAGTTTACTAGCGTACGAGCAGTACTTC.

This clonotype was picked up many times. The chain has TRBV19 and TRBJ2-7; tentatively, D is TRBD1 (6 bases). This CDR3 spans 13 amino acids. Per germline, CDR1 LNHDA and CDR2 SQIVND (reference sequence). V lost 3 bases and J 12 bases, leaving 18 bases between the germline ends. The CDR3, as DNA: TGTGCCAGTAGTATGGGGGCGGAAACGGAGAGGTACTTC. Translated: CASSMGAETERYF.

CDR3 nucleotide sequence: TGCGCCAGCAGCTTGCAGGGTCCCTCCATGAACACTGAAGCTTTCTTT. Its translation is CASSLQGPSMNTEAFF. The V gene is TRBV5-1, the J gene TRBJ1-1, with TRBD1 as a possible D gene (5 bases). The CDR3 extends over 16 amino acids. Looked up from germline, CDR1 is SGHRS and CDR2 is YFSETQ. Trimming shortened V by 1 base and J by 0 bases, and 13 bases separated the two germline ends. Full variable domain (remainder filled in from reference TRBV5-1 and TRBJ1-1): KAGVTQTPRYLIKTRGQQVTLSCSPISGHRSVSWYQQTPGQGLQFLFEYFSETQRNKGNFPGRFSGRQFSNSRSEMNVSTLELGDSALYLCASSLQGPSMNTEAFFGQGTRLTVV.

The chain employs TRBV12-3 or TRBV12-4 and TRBJ2-3; TRBD2 might be the D (6 bases). The V and J ends lost 6 bases and 2 bases respectively, with 15 bases between them. The CDR3 totals 15 residues. CDR3 loop: CASSIGLATTDTQYF. In nucleotides, the CDR3 is TGTGCCAGCAGCATCGGTCTAGCGACCACAGATACGCAGTATTTT.

Concerning this clonotype: This may arise from a read error, as a much more abundant clone is one base away. V and J are TRBV20-1 and TRBJ2-3; TRBD2 might be the D (6 bases). Germline V lookup: CDR1 DFQATT, CDR2 SNEGSKA (reference sequence). The CDR3 has 16 amino acids. Trimming left V 6 bases short and J 2 bases short, with 21 bases between. The DNA for the CDR3 is TGCAGTGCAATAGACGTTGGCTGGGGGGACACAGATACGCAGTATTTT. Its translation: CSAIDVGWGDTDTQYF.

This clonotype has a handful of counts. This chain uses TRBV28 with TRBJ2-1; tentative D call: TRBD2 (5 bases). This CDR3 comprises 14 residues. CDR1 and CDR2 (germline): MDHEN, SYDVKM. Trimming pared 3 bases from V and 5 bases from J, leaving 11 bases between. CDR3 coding DNA: TGTGCCAGCAGTTTGACGCTCGGGGACAATGAGCAGTTCTTC. This gives the protein CASSLTLGDNEQFF. Combining the CDR3 with reference TRBV28 and TRBJ2-1 gives the whole variable domain DVKVTQSSRYLVKRTGEKVFLECVQDMDHENMFWYRQDPGLGLRLIYFSYDVKMKEKGDIPEGYSVSREKKERFSLILESASTNQTSMYLCASSLTLGDNEQFFGPGTRLTVL.

This clonotype was detected a few times. The chain carries TRBV27 and TRBJ2-7; TRBD2 matches at 8 bases. The CDR3 loop spans 15 amino acids. Germline CDR1 reads MNHEY; CDR2 reads SMNVEV (reference sequence). V was pared by 4 bases and J by 2 bases, with 7 bases of the junction left unmatched. The CDR3 DNA sequence: TGTGCCAGCAGTTCCCCGGGGACTAGACCCTACGAGCAGTACTTC. Translation: CASSSPGTRPYEQYF.

The chain recombines TRBV7-9 with TRBJ1-1; the D gene is possibly TRBD1 (5 bases). The length of the CDR3 is 14 residues. Germline V gives CDR1 SEHNR, CDR2 FQNEAQ (reference sequence). Trimming stripped 0 bases from V and 4 bases from J, with 9 bases between. Here the CDR3 DNA reads TGTGCCAGCAGCTTAGCGGAGACAGTCACTGAAGCTTTCTTT. This sequence encodes CASSLAETVTEAFF. The full variable domain, with the rest looked up from reference TRBV7-9 and TRBJ1-1, is DTGVSQNPRHKITKRGQNVTFRCDPISEHNRLYWYRQTLGQGPEFLTYFQNEAQLEKSRLLSDRFSAERPKGSFSTLEIQRTEQGDSAMYLCASSLAETVTEAFFGQGTRLTVV.

V usage is TRBV7-2 and J usage is TRBJ2-1, with 10 nucleotides matching TRBD1. CDR3 length: 13 amino acids. CDR1 and CDR2 (germline): SGHTA, FQGNSA. V shed 9 bases and J 7 bases; nucleotides not matched to a gene: 6. The CDR3 spells CARGGDRGNEQFF. CDR3 DNA sequence: TGTGCCAGAGGGGGGGACAGGGGAAATGAGCAGTTCTTC. The entire variable domain, with the rest obtained from reference TRBV7-2 and TRBJ2-1, is as follows: GAGVSQSPSNKVTEKGKDVELRCDPISGHTALYWYRQSLGQGLEFLIYFQGNSAPDKSGLPSDRFSAERTGGSVSTLTIQRTQQEDSAVYLCARGGDRGNEQFFGPGTRLTVL.

The chain combines TRBV13 with TRBJ2-1; 12 bases line up with TRBD2. V shed 0 bases and J 10 bases; nucleotides not matched to a gene: 13. Germline V lookup: CDR1 PRHDT, CDR2 FYEKMQ (reference sequence). There are 18 residues in the CDR3. This CDR3 reads CASSLGRLAGVSHGEQFF. The CDR3 coding sequence is TGTGCCAGCAGCTTAGGGAGACTAGCGGGAGTTAGCCACGGCGAGCAGTTCTTC.

This clonotype appeared a few times. This chain connects TRBV19 to TRBJ2-1; 8 nucleotides agree with TRBD2. This CDR3 comprises 16 residues. The junction had 3 bases not matched to a gene; V was cut back by 0 bases and J by 2 bases. Germline V gene lookup returns CDR1 LNHDA and CDR2 SQIVND (reference sequence). For the CDR3, the DNA is TGTGCCAGTAGTATAGATACTAGCGGAGCCTACAATGAGCAGTTCTTC. Encoded protein: CASSIDTSGAYNEQFF.

This clonotype appeared a few times. CDR3 nucleotide sequence: TGTGCCAGCTCACCAAACGGGAATACGCAGTATTTT. Residues: CASSPNGNTQYF. The genes are TRBV18 and TRBJ2-3; TRBD2 is a possible D gene (5 bases). Germline CDR1 reads KGHSH; CDR2 reads LQKENI. Deletions cut 2 bases from V and 7 bases from J, with 7 bases between. The length of the CDR3 is 12 residues.

This clonotype was found a few times. This rearrangement joins TRBV3-1 to TRBJ2-4, with D perhaps matching TRBD1 (5 bases). V was trimmed by 2 bases and J by 5 bases, leaving 10 bases between them. CDR1 and CDR2 from the germline V gene are LGHDT and YNNKEL (reference sequence). This CDR3 contains 14 residues. The CDR3 DNA sequence: TGTGCCAGCAGCCAAAACCAGGGCCAAAACATTCAGTACTTC. Translating gives CASSQNQGQNIQYF.

The sample holds a few counts of this clonotype. The chain is built from TRBV4-2 and TRBJ2-3, with D tentatively TRBD2 (5 bases). The CDR3 sequence is 17 residues long. CDR1 and CDR2 (germline): LGHNA, YNFKEQ. V was cut by 0 bases and J by 1 base, with 14 bases left in between. Here the CDR3 DNA reads TGTGCCAGCAGCCAAGATGATCAGCGGTCTCGCACAGATACGCAGTATTTT. Encoded protein: CASSQDDQRSRTDTQYF.

Many counts were recorded for this clonotype. The chain has TRBV7-9 and TRBJ2-5, with 9 bases matching TRBD1. Trimming took 5 bases from V and 5 from J; bases not matched to a gene: 6. Germline assignment: CDR1 SEHNR and CDR2 FQNEAQ (reference sequence). CDR3 length equals 14 residues. The DNA for the CDR3 is TGTGCCAGCAGCACCGGACAGGGGAGGGAGACCCAGTACTTC. As protein: CASSTGQGRETQYF.

At least ten counts were recorded for this clonotype. The chain couples TRBV20-1 to TRBJ2-1, with 10 bases aligning to TRBD2. V dropped 2 bases and J dropped 4; count of bases not matched to a gene: 5. CDR3 length: 15 residues. Germline V gene data show CDR1 as DFQATT and CDR2 as SNEGSKA (reference sequence). The CDR3, as DNA: TGCAGTGCTAGACTAGCGGGAGCGGTGTACAATGAGCAGTTCTTC. Its translation: CSARLAGAVYNEQFF.